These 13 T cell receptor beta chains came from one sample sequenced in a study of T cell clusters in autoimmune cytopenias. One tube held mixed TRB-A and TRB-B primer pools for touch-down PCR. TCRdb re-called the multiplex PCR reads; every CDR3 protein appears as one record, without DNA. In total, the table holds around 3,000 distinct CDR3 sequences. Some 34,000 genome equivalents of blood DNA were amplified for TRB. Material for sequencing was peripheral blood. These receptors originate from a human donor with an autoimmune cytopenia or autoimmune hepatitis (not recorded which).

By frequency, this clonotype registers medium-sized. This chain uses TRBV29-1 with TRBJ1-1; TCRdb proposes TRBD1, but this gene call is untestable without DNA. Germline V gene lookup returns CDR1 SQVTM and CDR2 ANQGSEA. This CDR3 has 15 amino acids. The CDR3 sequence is CSVEDQQGVNTEAFF.

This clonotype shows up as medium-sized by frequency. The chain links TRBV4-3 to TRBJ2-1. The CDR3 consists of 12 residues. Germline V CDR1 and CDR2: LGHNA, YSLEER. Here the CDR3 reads CASSQDHVEQFF.

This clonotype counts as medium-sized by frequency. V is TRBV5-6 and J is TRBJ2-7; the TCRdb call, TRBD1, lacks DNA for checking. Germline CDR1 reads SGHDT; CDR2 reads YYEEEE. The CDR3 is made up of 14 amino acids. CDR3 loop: CASSRDPRTYEQYF.

The CDR3 loop is CASSQGGLAGGTNTGELFF. The genes are TRBV4-3 and TRBJ2-2; there is no DNA to check the TCRdb D call of TRBD2. Germline V CDR1 and CDR2: LGHNA, YSLEER. The CDR3 length is 19 residues.

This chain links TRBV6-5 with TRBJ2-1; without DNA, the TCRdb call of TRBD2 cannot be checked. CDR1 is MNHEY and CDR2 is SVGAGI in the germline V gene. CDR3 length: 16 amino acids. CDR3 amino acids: CASSRGTFSSYNEQFF.

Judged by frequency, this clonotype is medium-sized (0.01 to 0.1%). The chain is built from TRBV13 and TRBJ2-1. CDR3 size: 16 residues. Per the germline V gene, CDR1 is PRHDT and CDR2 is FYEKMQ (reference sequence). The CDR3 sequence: CASSSVQSSTYNEQFF. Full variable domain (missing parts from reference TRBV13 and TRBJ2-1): AAGVIQSPRHLIKEKRETATLKCYPIPRHDTVYWYQQGPGQDPQFLISFYEKMQSDKGSIPDRFSAQQFSDYHSELNMSSLELGDSALYFCASSSVQSSTYNEQFFGPGTRLTVL.

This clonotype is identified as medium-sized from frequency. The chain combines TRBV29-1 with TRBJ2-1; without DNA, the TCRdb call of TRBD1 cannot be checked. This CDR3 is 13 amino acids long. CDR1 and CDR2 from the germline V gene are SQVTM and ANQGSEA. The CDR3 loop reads CSVEAGTYNEQFF.

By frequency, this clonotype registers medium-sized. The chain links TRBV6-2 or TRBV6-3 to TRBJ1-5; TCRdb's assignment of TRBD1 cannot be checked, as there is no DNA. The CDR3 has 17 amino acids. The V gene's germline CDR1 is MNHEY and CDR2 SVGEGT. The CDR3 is CASSYLPSGNPNQPQHF.

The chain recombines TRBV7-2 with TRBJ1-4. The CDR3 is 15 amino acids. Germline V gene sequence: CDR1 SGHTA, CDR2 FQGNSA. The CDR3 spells CASSISGLRNEKLFF.

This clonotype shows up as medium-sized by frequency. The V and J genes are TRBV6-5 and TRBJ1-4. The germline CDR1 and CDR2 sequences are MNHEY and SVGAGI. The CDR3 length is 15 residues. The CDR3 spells CASSYLGVKNEKLFF.

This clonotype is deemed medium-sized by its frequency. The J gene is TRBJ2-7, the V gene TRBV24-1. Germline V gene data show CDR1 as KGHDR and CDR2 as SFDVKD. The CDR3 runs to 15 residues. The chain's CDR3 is CATSDWETGNGKQYF.

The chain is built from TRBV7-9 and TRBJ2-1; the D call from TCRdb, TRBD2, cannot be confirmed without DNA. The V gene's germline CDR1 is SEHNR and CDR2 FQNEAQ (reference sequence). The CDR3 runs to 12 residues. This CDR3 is CASSRTSGKQFF.

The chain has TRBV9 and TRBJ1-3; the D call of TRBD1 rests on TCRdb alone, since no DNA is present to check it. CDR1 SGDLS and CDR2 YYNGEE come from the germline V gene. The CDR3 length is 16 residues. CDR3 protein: CASSVGPAGAGNTIYF.